Listed here are 5 T cell receptor beta chains from one sample, sequenced in a study of CD8+ T cells in alopecia areata. RNA extraction was followed by reverse transcription into cDNA, which acted as the sequencing template. Sequencing was performed with immunoSEQ multiplex PCR; in TCRdb, only in-frame clones are kept and a portion is missing. Among 200,000 to 250,000 clones listed, approximately 72% were seen once. Treatment defined: oral pan-JAK inhibitor, 5-10 mg twice daily. The specimen comprised CD4+ T cells sorted from blood, sampled between weeks 44 and 45, from a patient treated with tofacitinib. These receptors came from a human donor with alopecia areata.

V usage is TRBV5-4 and J usage is TRBJ2-1; D unresolved. V was clipped by 4 bases and J by 0 bases, with 8 bases between them. The CDR3 spans 14 residues. Germline CDR1 is SGHNT and CDR2 is YYREEE (reference sequence). CDR3 in DNA: TGTGCCAGCAGCGTAATAAGCTCCTACAATGAGCAGTTCTTC. Its protein product is CASSVISSYNEQFF.

CDR3 in DNA: TGTGCCAGCCATCAGGGGATGGAGTCCACTGAAGCTTTCTTT. Translated, it gives CASHQGMESTEAFF. The rearrangement links TRBV19 to TRBJ1-1, with D possibly being TRBD1 (6 bases). CDR1 is LNHDA and CDR2 is SQIVND in the germline V gene (reference sequence). The CDR3 is 14 residues long. V was trimmed by 9 bases and J by 4 bases, leaving 18 bases between them.

In this sample, this clone turned up a few times. In DNA, the CDR3 is TGCAGCGTCAGACAGGGCGGTACTGAAAAACTGTTTTTT. Its protein product is CSVRQGGTEKLFF. This chain joins TRBV29-1 and TRBJ1-4; 7 nucleotides align to TRBD1. Trimming removed 6 bases from V and 7 bases from J; junction bases left unmatched: 8. The CDR3 runs to 13 residues. In germline, CDR1 is SQVTM, CDR2 ANQGSEA.

The chain recombines TRBV30 with TRBJ2-2; D is ambiguous. CDR3 length: 13 amino acids. Germline V gene data show CDR1 as GTSNPN and CDR2 as SVGIG (reference sequence). V gave up 0 bases and J gave up 6 bases, with 8 bases separating them. The CDR3 region has the DNA TGTGCCTGGAGTGTAATGGGATCCGGGGAGCTGTTTTTT. Encoded protein: CAWSVMGSGELFF.

The chain links TRBV5-1 to TRBJ2-3; maybe TRBD2 (6 bases). Germline values: CDR1 SGHRS, CDR2 YFSETQ. V was clipped by 0 bases and J by 5 bases, with 16 bases between them. CDR3 size: 16 residues. The CDR3 loop reads CASSLGGTEGLDTQYF. The CDR3 coding sequence is TGCGCCAGCAGCTTGGGCGGGACCGAAGGGTTAGATACGCAGTATTTT.